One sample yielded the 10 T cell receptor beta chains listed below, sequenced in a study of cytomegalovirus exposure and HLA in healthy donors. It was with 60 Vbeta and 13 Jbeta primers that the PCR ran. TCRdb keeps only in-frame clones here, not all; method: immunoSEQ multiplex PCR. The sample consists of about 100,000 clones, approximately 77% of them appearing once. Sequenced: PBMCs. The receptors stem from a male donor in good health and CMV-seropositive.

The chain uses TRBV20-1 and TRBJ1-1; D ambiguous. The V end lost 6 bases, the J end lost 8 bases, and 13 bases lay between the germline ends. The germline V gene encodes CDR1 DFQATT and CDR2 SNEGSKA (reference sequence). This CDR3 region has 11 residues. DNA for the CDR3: TGCAGTGCCACCCCCGCCCGGGAAGCTTTCTTT. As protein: CSATPAREAFF.

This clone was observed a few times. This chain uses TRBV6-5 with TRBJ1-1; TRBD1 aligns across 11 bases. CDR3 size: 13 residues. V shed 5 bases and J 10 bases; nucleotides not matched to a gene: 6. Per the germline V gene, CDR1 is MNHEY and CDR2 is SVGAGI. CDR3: CASSKDRGRRAFF. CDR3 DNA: TGTGCCAGCAGTAAGGACAGGGGGCGGCGAGCTTTCTTT.

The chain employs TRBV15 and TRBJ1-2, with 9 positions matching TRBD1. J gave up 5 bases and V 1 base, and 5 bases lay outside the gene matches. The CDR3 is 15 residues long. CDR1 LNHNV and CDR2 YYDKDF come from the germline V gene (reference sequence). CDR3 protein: CATSRGDRAGYGYTF. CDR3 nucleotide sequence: TGTGCCACCAGCAGAGGGGACAGGGCGGGTTATGGCTACACCTTC. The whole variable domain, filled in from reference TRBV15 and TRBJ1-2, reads DAMVIQNPRYQVTQFGKPVTLSCSQTLNHNVMYWYQQKSSQAPKLLFHYYDKDFNNEADTPDNFQSRRPNTSFCFLDIRSPGLGDTAMYLCATSRGDRAGYGYTFGSGTRLTVV.

The CDR3 sequence: CASSLGQGGTEAFF. The CDR3 nucleotides are TGCGCCAGCAGCCTCGGCCAGGGGGGCACTGAAGCTTTCTTT. The rearrangement links TRBV4-1 to TRBJ1-1; 7 bases map to TRBD1. V gave up 4 bases and J gave up 4 bases; unmatched junction bases: 6. The CDR3 is 14 amino acids. Germline lookup yields CDR1 MGHRA and CDR2 YSYEKL.

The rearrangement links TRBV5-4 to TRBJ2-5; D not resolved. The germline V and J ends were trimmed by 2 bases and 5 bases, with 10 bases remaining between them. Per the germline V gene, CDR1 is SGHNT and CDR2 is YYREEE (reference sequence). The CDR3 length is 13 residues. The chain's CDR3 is CASSFQTDETQYF. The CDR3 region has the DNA TGTGCCAGCAGCTTCCAAACAGACGAGACCCAGTACTTC.

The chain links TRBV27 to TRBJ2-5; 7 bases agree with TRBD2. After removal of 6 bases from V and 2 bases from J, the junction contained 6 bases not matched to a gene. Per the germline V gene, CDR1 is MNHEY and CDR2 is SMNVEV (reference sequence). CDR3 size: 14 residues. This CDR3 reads CASRPWGGQETQYF. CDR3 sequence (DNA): TGTGCCAGCAGACCATGGGGGGGTCAAGAGACCCAGTACTTC.

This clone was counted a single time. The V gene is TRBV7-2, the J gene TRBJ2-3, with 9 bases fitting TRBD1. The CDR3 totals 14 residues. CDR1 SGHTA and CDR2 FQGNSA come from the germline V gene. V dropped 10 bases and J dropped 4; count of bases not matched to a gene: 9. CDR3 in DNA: TGTGCCACCGGGACAGGGAGATGGGCAGATACGCAGTATTTT. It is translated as CATGTGRWADTQYF.

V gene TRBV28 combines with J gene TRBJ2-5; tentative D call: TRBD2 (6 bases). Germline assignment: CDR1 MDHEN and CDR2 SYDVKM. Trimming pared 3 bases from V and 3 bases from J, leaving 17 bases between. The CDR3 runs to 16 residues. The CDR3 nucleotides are TGTGCCAGCAGTTTGTGGGGAGAGGAGGGCAAAGAGACCCAGTACTTC. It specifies CASSLWGEEGKETQYF.

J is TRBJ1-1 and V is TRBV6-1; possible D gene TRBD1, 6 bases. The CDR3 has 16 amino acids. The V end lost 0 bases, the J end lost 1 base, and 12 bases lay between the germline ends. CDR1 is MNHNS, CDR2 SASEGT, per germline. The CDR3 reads CASSEAAGAGNTEAFF. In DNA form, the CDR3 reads TGTGCCAGCAGTGAAGCCGCGGGGGCAGGGAACACTGAAGCTTTCTTT.

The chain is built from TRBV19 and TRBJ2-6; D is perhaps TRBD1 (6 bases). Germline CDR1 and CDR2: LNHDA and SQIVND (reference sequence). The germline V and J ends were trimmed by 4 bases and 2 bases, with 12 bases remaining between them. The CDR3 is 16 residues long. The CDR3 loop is CASSRLQGAGANVLTF. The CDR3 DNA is TGTGCCAGTAGTAGACTACAGGGAGCTGGGGCCAACGTCCTGACTTTC.